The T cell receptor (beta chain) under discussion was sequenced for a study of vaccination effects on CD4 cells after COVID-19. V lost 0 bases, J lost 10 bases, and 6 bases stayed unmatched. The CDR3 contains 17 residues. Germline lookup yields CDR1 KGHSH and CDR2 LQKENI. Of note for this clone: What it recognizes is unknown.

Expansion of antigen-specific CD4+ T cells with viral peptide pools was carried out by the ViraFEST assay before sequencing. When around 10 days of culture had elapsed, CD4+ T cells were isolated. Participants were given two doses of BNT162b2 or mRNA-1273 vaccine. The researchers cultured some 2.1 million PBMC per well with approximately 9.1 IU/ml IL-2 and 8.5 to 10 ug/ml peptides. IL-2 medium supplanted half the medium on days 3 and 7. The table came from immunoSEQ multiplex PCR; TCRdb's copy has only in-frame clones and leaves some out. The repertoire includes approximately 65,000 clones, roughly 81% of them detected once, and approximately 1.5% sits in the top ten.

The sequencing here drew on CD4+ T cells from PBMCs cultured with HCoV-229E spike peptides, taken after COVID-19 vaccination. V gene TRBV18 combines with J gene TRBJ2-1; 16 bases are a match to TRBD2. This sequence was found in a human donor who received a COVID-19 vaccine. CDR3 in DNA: TGTGCCAGCTCACCACCGGGACTAGCGGGGGGGCCCTACGAGCAGTTCTTC. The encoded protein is CASSPPGLAGGPYEQFF.